A single sample gave rise to the 8 T cell receptor beta chains below, sequenced in a study of CD4 T cells in relation to SARS-CoV-2 and coronaviruses. Unexposed donor CD4+ T cells date from 2011-2018, before the COVID-19 pandemic. Isolation of CD4+ T cells took place after about 10 days in culture. Sequencing used immunoSEQ multiplex PCR; TCRdb keeps in-frame clones, though not all of them. The table lists about 30,000 clones, more than 70% of them singletons, with roughly an eighth in the top ten. For these TCRs, the target antigens are not known. The specimen sequenced was CD4+ T cells from PBMCs, cultured in vitro. These receptor sequences come from a human donor in good health.

V and J are TRBV19 and TRBJ1-2; D perhaps matches TRBD1 (5 bases). This CDR3 is built from 10 residues. V lost 8 bases to trimming and J lost 9 bases, with 10 bases between them. Germline V gene sequence: CDR1 LNHDA, CDR2 SQIVND (reference sequence). The CDR3 is CASRGYSYTF. CDR3 nucleotide sequence: TGTGCCAGTCGGGGGTACAGCTACACCTTC.

This chain uses TRBV7-2 with TRBJ2-3; 10 bases map to TRBD2. The ends lost 2 bases at V and 6 bases at J; junction bases unmatched: 5. This CDR3 has 15 residues. The germline CDR1 and CDR2 sequences are SGHTA and FQGNSA. The CDR3 sequence is CASSLSGTSADTQYF. CDR3 in DNA: TGTGCCAGCAGCTTATCCGGGACTAGCGCCGATACGCAGTATTTT.

This chain connects TRBV7-8 to TRBJ2-7, with TRBD2 identical over 11 bases. The CDR3 sequence is 15 residues long. Trimming at V came to 5 bases and at J to 2 bases, leaving 5 bases not matched to a gene. The germline CDR1 and CDR2 sequences are SGHVS and FQNEAQ. CDR3 in amino acids: CASSAGLAAAYEQYF. DNA for the CDR3: TGTGCCAGCAGCGCGGGACTAGCGGCTGCCTACGAGCAGTACTTC.

The rearrangement uses TRBV27 and TRBJ2-5, with unresolved D. The germline V gene has CDR1 MNHEY and CDR2 SMNVEV (reference sequence). The CDR3 runs 13 residues. V lost 0 bases and J lost 5, with 7 bases in between. This CDR3 reads CASSLSGRETQYF. In DNA form, the CDR3 reads TGTGCCAGCAGTTTATCCGGTCGGGAGACCCAGTACTTC.

The chain uses TRBV7-9 and TRBJ1-1; tentatively, D is TRBD1 (6 bases). Germline values: CDR1 SEHNR, CDR2 FQNEAQ (reference sequence). V was pared by 6 bases and J by 0 bases, with 14 bases between. The CDR3 contains 15 residues. Here the CDR3 DNA reads TGTGCCAGCAGACCTTCCGGACAGTTGAACACTGAAGCTTTCTTT. It yields the protein CASRPSGQLNTEAFF.

Only a few counts were recorded for this clone. The chain carries TRBV11-3 and TRBJ2-1; TRBD2 agrees at 14 bases. Losses at the gene ends were 5 bases for V and 8 bases for J; bases not matched to a gene: 8. The CDR3 spans 16 residues. Germline V gene sequence: CDR1 SGHNT, CDR2 YENEEA. CDR3 residues: CASSPPGTSGRDEQFF. CDR3 sequence (DNA): TGTGCCAGCAGCCCGCCAGGGACTAGCGGGAGAGATGAGCAGTTCTTC.

This chain uses TRBV7-9 with TRBJ2-2, with D possibly matching TRBD1 (6 bases). Germline CDR1 is SEHNR and CDR2 is FQNEAQ (reference sequence). This CDR3 comprises 16 residues. Trimming removed 5 bases at V and 2 bases at J, with 15 bases between. CDR3 DNA sequence: TGTGCCAGCAGCGAGACCGGGACATTAAACACCGGGGAGCTGTTTTTT. It yields the protein CASSETGTLNTGELFF.

This chain connects TRBV30 to TRBJ1-6; D ambiguous. Trimming pared 5 bases from V and 7 bases from J, leaving 15 bases between. Germline values: CDR1 GTSNPN, CDR2 SVGIG (reference sequence). The CDR3 consists of 14 residues. The CDR3 nucleotides read TGTGCCTGGGTCCTAGGGCAGGAGAATTCACCCCTCCACTTT. Residues: CAWVLGQENSPLHF.